The present TCR beta chain was sequenced within a study of T cell responses to AZD1222 COVID-19 vaccine. CDR1 and CDR2 (germline): GTSNPN, SVGIG (reference sequence). V was clipped by 2 bases and J by 1 base, with 14 bases between them. The CDR3 loop spans 15 amino acids. Data came from immunoSEQ multiplex PCR; TCRdb stores just in-frame clones and leaves some out. The sample lists around 140,000 clones, 85% to 90% occurring once. Sequencing was performed on peripheral blood, taken 28 days after the second AZD1222 dose. The clonotype was recovered from an adult who received the AZD1222 COVID-19 vaccine. The chain links TRBV30 to TRBJ1-1, with D perhaps matching TRBD1 (6 bases). Here the CDR3 reads CAWSTRGGGNTEAFF. For the CDR3, the DNA is TGTGCCTGGAGTACTCGAGGGGGAGGGAACACTGAAGCTTTCTTT.